This T cell receptor beta chain came from a study of shared clonotypes between healthy human individuals. CDR1 is MDHEN, CDR2 SYDVKM, per germline. Trimming pared 4 bases from V and 5 bases from J, leaving 6 bases between. CDR3 length equals 12 residues. Researchers divided each subset's genomic DNA evenly across several immunoSEQ plates. On sorted subsets, replicate PCRs used 150 to 250 ng DNA, or 27,000 or so T cell genomes. Libraries were prepared by immunoSEQ multiplex PCR; TCRdb keeps only in-frame clonotypes and omits some of them. The data hold a few million clones, with 90% to 95% observed a single time. Terminally differentiated effector memory CD45RA+ cells were excluded from the naive CD8 cells, which were CD45RO-negative and positively selected for CCR7.

The sequenced material came from naive CD8+ T cells from PBMCs. This chain uses TRBV28 with TRBJ2-4; D is uncertain. This TCR came from a man younger than 30 in good health. Some clones in this sample may be carry-over from other donors' samples. The CDR3 nucleotides read TGTGCCAGCAGTTATCCCGAAAACATTCAGTACTTC. This sequence encodes CASSYPENIQYF.